This entry lists 24 T cell receptor beta chains sequenced from one sample in a study of read filtering for tumor transcriptome and immune sequencing (dated by TCRdb to the early 2020s). The sequencing machine was an Illumina HiSeq 4000. TCR libraries were constructed from 400 ng RNA using the Immunoverse kit, and molecular barcoded adaptors covering alpha/delta and beta/gamma chains were employed. TCRdb reanalyzed the raw reads on its own, using fastp at Q25 for trimming and MiXCR for clone calling, and kept in-frame beta chains. Each CDR3 protein gets just one entry, which takes the most common genes and DNA from the rows behind it. The sample records over 35,000 distinct CDR3 sequences, about an eighth of which are singletons. Of the sample, over 25% is held by the ten largest clones. Sequenced input: a population of CD138-negative cells sorted from bone marrow. The cell subset or site label, read with the paper, signifies: bone marrow mononuclear cells depleted of CD138+ plasma/myeloma cells by negative magnetic selection. The receptors were sampled from a donor aged 40 or over with multiple myeloma.

This clonotype was recorded many times. The genes are TRBV5-1 and TRBJ2-3; no firm D call. The length of the CDR3 is 12 residues. V lost 6 bases to trimming and J lost 0 bases, with 5 bases between them. CDR1 is SGHRS and CDR2 is YFSETQ in the germline V gene. The CDR3 DNA is TGCGCCAGCAAACGGAGCACAGATACGCAGTATTTT. This gives the protein CASKRSTDTQYF.

This clonotype rates as medium-sized. The chain couples TRBV14 to TRBJ2-1; 8 bases line up with TRBD2. V lost 5 bases and J lost 9; bases outside the gene matches: 9. Per germline, CDR1 SGHDN and CDR2 FVKESK. The CDR3 covers 14 residues. The CDR3 sequence is CASSGTRIISEQFF. The CDR3 nucleotides read TGTGCCAGCAGCGGGACTAGGATCATCAGTGAGCAGTTCTTC.

With regard to this clonotype: This sequence may be a read error, since a much larger clone differs from it by one base. V usage is TRBV2 and J usage is TRBJ2-5, with 7 bases lining up with TRBD1. Looked up from germline, CDR1 is SNHLY and CDR2 is FYNNEI. The CDR3 extends over 13 amino acids. CDR3 residues: CASSRDRQETQHF. CDR3 nucleotide sequence: TGTGCCAGCTCCCGGGACAGACAAGAGACCCAGCACTTC.

The table lists this clonotype with many counts. The chain combines TRBV19 with TRBJ2-1; 8 nucleotides line up with TRBD2. Germline assignment: CDR1 LNHDA and CDR2 SQIVND (reference sequence). This CDR3 contains 16 residues. J gave up 1 base and V 7 bases, and 9 bases lay outside the gene matches. The CDR3 coding sequence is TGTGCCAGTAAGAGGAGCGGGAGTACTTCCTACAATGAGCAGTTCTTC. Residues: CASKRSGSTSYNEQFF.

In its sample, this clonotype was seen many times. In DNA, the CDR3 is TGTGCCAGCAGTTTCCTAGCGGAGCTCCAAGAGACCCAGTACTTC. Translation: CASSFLAELQETQYF. The genes are TRBV27 and TRBJ2-5; 7 bases fit TRBD2. V dropped 3 bases and J dropped 1; count of bases not matched to a gene: 5. Germline CDR1 and CDR2: MNHEY and SMNVEV (reference sequence). The CDR3 has 15 residues.

In its sample, this clonotype was seen many times. The chain is built from TRBV3-1 and TRBJ2-5; D is uncertain. The CDR3 runs to 14 residues. V lost 5 bases and J 1 base, leaving 11 bases between the germline ends. CDR1 and CDR2 from the germline V gene are LGHDT and YNNKEL (reference sequence). CDR3 sequence: CASSFRGPQETQYF. The CDR3 DNA sequence: TGTGCCAGCAGCTTCCGTGGGCCCCAAGAGACCCAGTACTTC.

This clonotype showed up many times. The chain employs TRBV7-8 and TRBJ1-5; 7 bases are a match to TRBD1. Unmatched junction bases numbered 4, after V lost 1 base and J lost 1 base. This CDR3 spans 16 amino acids. Per the germline V gene, CDR1 is SGHVS and CDR2 is FQNEAQ. The CDR3 here is CASSLEYRGSNQPQHF. The CDR3 bases are TGTGCCAGCAGCTTAGAATACAGGGGCAGCAATCAGCCCCAGCATTTT.

This clonotype was found many times. The rearrangement links TRBV19 to TRBJ2-1; 10 bases align to TRBD2. CDR1 and CDR2 from the germline V gene are LNHDA and SQIVND (reference sequence). V lost 6 bases and J lost 9; bases outside the gene matches: 11. The length of the CDR3 is 15 residues. The CDR3 protein is CASSVGLAGVFEQFF. The CDR3 DNA is TGTGCCAGTAGCGTCGGGCTAGCGGGAGTGTTTGAGCAGTTCTTC.

The genes are TRBV3-1 and TRBJ2-3; D remains unclear. Germline-derived CDR1 and CDR2 are LGHDT and YNNKEL (reference sequence). This CDR3 spans 14 amino acids. Between the trimmed V and J ends, which lost 1 base and 0 bases, there was a span of 5 bases. The CDR3 loop reads CASSQVFSTDTQYF. The CDR3 DNA is TGTGCCAGCAGCCAAGTTTTTAGCACAGATACGCAGTATTTT.

The sample holds many counts of this clonotype. The chain joins TRBV4-1 to TRBJ2-5, with D possibly TRBD2 on 6 matching bases. Germline CDR1 reads MGHRA; CDR2 reads YSYEKL. This CDR3 has 14 residues. Between the trimmed V and J ends, which lost 4 bases and 4 bases, there was a span of 13 bases. CDR3 in amino acids: CASSPRGAGETQYF. DNA for the CDR3: TGCGCCAGCAGCCCACGGGGAGCGGGAGAGACCCAGTACTTC.

CDR3 protein: CASTVDSSSTDTQYF. The CDR3, as DNA: TGCGCCAGCACCGTGGACTCTTCTAGCACAGATACGCAGTATTTT. The chain combines TRBV5-1 with TRBJ2-3; maybe TRBD2 (5 bases). The CDR3 spans 15 residues. CDR1 is SGHRS, CDR2 YFSETQ, per germline. V was cut by 6 bases and J by 0 bases, with 14 bases left in between.

This chain connects TRBV2 to TRBJ2-2, with 8 bases lining up with TRBD1. The CDR3 extends over 16 amino acids. Germline assignment: CDR1 SNHLY and CDR2 FYNNEI. J gave up 1 base and V 1 base, and 2 bases lay outside the gene matches. In nucleotides, the CDR3 is TGTGCCAGCAGTGAAGTCGGGACAGGGAACACCGGGGAGCTGTTTTTT. Translation: CASSEVGTGNTGELFF.

This clonotype was seen repeatedly, ten times or more. The chain recombines TRBV2 with TRBJ2-1; TRBD2 matches at 10 bases. The CDR3 runs to 16 residues. Germline values: CDR1 SNHLY, CDR2 FYNNEI. Losses at the gene ends were 8 bases for V and 8 bases for J; bases not matched to a gene: 15. The CDR3 DNA reads TGTGCCAGCTTCCATTGGGCTAGCGGGAGTAAGTATGAGCAGTTCTTC. Amino acid sequence: CASFHWASGSKYEQFF.

This clonotype was observed many times. This chain connects TRBV7-8 to TRBJ1-1, with 9 bases lining up with TRBD1. Germline V gives CDR1 SGHVS, CDR2 FQNEAQ. The trim removed 7 bases at V and 4 bases at J, leaving 13 bases unmatched. The CDR3 covers 16 residues. The CDR3 DNA sequence: TGTGCCAGCATCTTGGGGGTCGGGACAGGGTTCACTGAAGCTTTCTTT. The encoded protein is CASILGVGTGFTEAFF.

Points on this clonotype: Here the CDR3 omits its conserved ending phenylalanine or tryptophan, so a read error is the likely source. The V and J genes are TRBV28 and TRBJ2-2; possible D gene TRBD1, 6 bases. CDR1 and CDR2 (germline): MDHEN, SYDVKM. The CDR3 length is 14 residues. The ends were cut back, 8 bases at V and 5 bases at J, with 15 bases in the middle. The CDR3 loop reads CASHRDKLTGELFL. CDR3 sequence (DNA): TGTGCCAGCCACCGGGACAAATTGACCGGGGAGCTGTTTCTT.

This clonotype was seen at least ten times. The chain combines TRBV6-5 with TRBJ1-1, with D possibly matching TRBD1 (6 bases). The germline V gene encodes CDR1 MNHEY and CDR2 SVGAGI. This CDR3 has 15 amino acids. The V gene lost 3 bases and the J gene lost 1 base, with 12 bases spanning the gap. The CDR3 protein is CASSYRNRANTEAFF. CDR3 DNA: TGTGCCAGCAGTTATCGGAACAGGGCGAACACTGAAGCTTTCTTT.

In its sample, this clonotype was seen many times. The DNA for the CDR3 is TGTGCCAGCAGTTCCGGGTCCTACTACTCAGGGCAGTTCTTC. Its protein product is CASSSGSYYSGQFF. The rearrangement links TRBV2 to TRBJ2-1; D remains unclear. Trimming stripped 5 bases from V and 12 bases from J, with 20 bases between. The CDR3 sequence is 14 residues long. CDR1 and CDR2 (germline): SNHLY, FYNNEI.

This clonotype was detected ten times or more. The chain links TRBV9 to TRBJ2-2, with 9 bases lining up with TRBD1. The germline V gene has CDR1 SGDLS and CDR2 YYNGEE. After removal of 0 bases from V and 3 bases from J, the junction contained 3 bases not matched to a gene. The CDR3 sequence is 16 residues long. The CDR3, as DNA: TGTGCCAGCAGCGTAGCCCGGACAGGGGACACCGGGGAGCTGTTTTTT. Its protein product is CASSVARTGDTGELFF. Filled out from reference TRBV9 and TRBJ2-2, the complete variable domain reads DSGVTQTPKHLITATGQRVTLRCSPRSGDLSVYWYQQSLDQGLQFLIQYYNGEERAKGNILERFSAQQFPDLHSELNLSSLELGDSALYFCASSVARTGDTGELFFGEGSRLTVL.

With regard to this clonotype: A single base separates this from a much larger clone, so it may be a read error. J is TRBJ2-3 and V is TRBV27; no definite D call. The CDR3 loop spans 14 amino acids. The germline V gene encodes CDR1 MNHEY and CDR2 SMNVEV (reference sequence). The CDR3 here is CACSLTGGTDTQYF. CDR3 bases: TGTGCCTGCAGTTTGACCGGTGGGACAGATACGCAGTATTTT.

The chain is built from TRBV12-5 and TRBJ2-1; 7 bases are a match to TRBD1. The CDR3 is 17 residues long. Germline trimming cut 4 bases from V and 0 bases from J; bases unmatched to any gene: 9. The germline V gene has CDR1 LGHNT and CDR2 FRNRAP. CDR3 loop: CASGSAGTASSYNEQFF. The CDR3 DNA follows: TGTGCTAGTGGTTCCGCCGGGACAGCAAGCTCCTACAATGAGCAGTTCTTC.

This clonotype has at least ten counts. This chain links TRBV11-2 with TRBJ2-4; 10 bases fit TRBD2. Unmatched junction bases numbered 8, after V lost 4 bases and J lost 14 bases. The CDR3 sequence is 13 residues long. Germline CDR1 reads SGHAT; CDR2 reads FQNNGV. The CDR3 region is CASSSGSGGKEYF. For the CDR3, the DNA is TGTGCCAGCAGCTCGGGTAGCGGGGGGAAGGAGTACTTC.

This clonotype was seen repeatedly, ten times or more. The genes are TRBV7-2 and TRBJ2-1, with no clear D. Germline-derived CDR1 and CDR2 are SGHTA and FQGNSA. V was shortened by 2 bases and J by 5 bases, with 22 bases between the two germline ends. The CDR3 is 18 amino acids. CDR3 amino acids: CASSLIVATFNQDNEQFF. For the CDR3, the DNA is TGTGCCAGCAGCTTAATTGTGGCAACCTTCAACCAGGACAATGAGCAGTTCTTC.

This clonotype was observed at least ten times. This chain uses TRBV2 with TRBJ2-1; the D gene is possibly TRBD1 (6 bases). This CDR3 has 14 residues. V was clipped by 6 bases and J by 4 bases, with 13 bases between them. Per germline, CDR1 SNHLY and CDR2 FYNNEI. CDR3 in DNA: TGTGCCAGCAGCTGGGGAACAGGGTACAATGAGCAGTTCTTC. Its protein is CASSWGTGYNEQFF.

The chain couples TRBV2 to TRBJ2-2; 9 positions match TRBD1. Germline V gene lookup returns CDR1 SNHLY and CDR2 FYNNEI. This CDR3 region has 14 residues. Unmatched junction bases numbered 8, after V lost 9 bases and J lost 6 bases. CDR3 DNA sequence: TGTGCCAGTTTAGGACAGGGGTTCGCCGGGGAGCTGTTTTTT. It encodes CASLGQGFAGELFF.